One TCR beta chain is described in this entry. Germline lookup yields CDR1 ENHRY and CDR2 SYGVKD. V lost 10 bases, J lost 2 bases, and 13 bases lay in between. The CDR3 sequence is 13 residues long. The sample comes from a study of T-cell reconstitution after alpha-beta-depleted transplantation in children. TCRbeta library construction was performed incorporating unique molecular identifiers. TCRdb analysed the PCR reads with MiXCR anew, one entry per CDR3 protein. The sample has 250,000 to 400,000 distinct CDR3 sequences; more than 20% are singletons. The source of this sequence is a male patient under 18 who had a stem cell transplant for acute lymphoblastic leukemia, so the T cells may come from the graft donor. V usage is TRBV10-3 and J usage is TRBJ2-3, with TRBD2 as a possible D gene (6 bases). The starting material was PBMCs, mostly from graft donor cells, obtained 180 days after TCRalphabeta/CD19-depleted stem cell transplant. The CDR3 reads CATQEGITDTQYF. DNA for the CDR3: TGTGCCACCCAGGAGGGGATCACAGATACGCAGTATTTT.